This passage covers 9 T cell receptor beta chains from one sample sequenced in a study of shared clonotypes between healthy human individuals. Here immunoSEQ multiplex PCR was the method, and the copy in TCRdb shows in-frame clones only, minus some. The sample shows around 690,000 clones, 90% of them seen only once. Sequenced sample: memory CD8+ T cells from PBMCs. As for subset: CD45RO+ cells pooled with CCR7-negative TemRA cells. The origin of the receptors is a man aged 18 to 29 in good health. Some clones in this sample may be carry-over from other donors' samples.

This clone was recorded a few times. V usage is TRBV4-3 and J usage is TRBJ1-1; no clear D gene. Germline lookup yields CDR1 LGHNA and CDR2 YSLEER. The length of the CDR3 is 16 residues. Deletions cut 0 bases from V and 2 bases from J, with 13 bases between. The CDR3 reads CASSQDDGGFNTEAFF. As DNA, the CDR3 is TGCGCCAGCAGCCAAGATGATGGCGGGTTTAACACTGAAGCTTTCTTT.

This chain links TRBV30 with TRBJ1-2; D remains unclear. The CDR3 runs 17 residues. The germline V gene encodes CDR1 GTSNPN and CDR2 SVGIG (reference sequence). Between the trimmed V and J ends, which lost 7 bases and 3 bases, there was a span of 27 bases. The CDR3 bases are TGTGCCTCGATCGGACCACTAAGAGACGGACGAGACTATGGCTACACCTTC. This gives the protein CASIGPLRDGRDYGYTF.

This CDR3 is CASSETASSYNEQFF. CDR3 in DNA: TGTGCCAGCAGTGAAACGGCTAGCAGCTACAATGAGCAGTTCTTC. V is TRBV6-1 and J is TRBJ2-1; a weak D match, TRBD2 (5 bases). Germline CDR1 MNHNS, CDR2 SASEGT. V lost 2 bases to trimming and J lost 3 bases, with 11 bases between them. CDR3 length equals 15 residues.

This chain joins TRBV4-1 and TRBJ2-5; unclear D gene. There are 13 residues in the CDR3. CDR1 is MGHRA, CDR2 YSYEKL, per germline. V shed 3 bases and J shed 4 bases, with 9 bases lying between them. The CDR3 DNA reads TGCGCCAGCAGCCACACCCGAGGAGAGACCCAGTACTTC. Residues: CASSHTRGETQYF.

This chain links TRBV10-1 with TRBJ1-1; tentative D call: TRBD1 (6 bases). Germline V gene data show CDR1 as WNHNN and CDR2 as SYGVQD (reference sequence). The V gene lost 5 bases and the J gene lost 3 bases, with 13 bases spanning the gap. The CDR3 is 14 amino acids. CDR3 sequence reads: CASSKGGYDTEAFF. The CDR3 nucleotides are TGCGCCAGCAGTAAGGGGGGATACGACACTGAAGCTTTCTTT.

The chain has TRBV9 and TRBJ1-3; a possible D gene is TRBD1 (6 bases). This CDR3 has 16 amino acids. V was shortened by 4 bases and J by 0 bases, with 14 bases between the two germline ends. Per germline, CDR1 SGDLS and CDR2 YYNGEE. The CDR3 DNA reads TGTGCCAGCAGCTCGCGGACAGTCAGCTCTGGAAACACCATATATTTT. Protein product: CASSSRTVSSGNTIYF.

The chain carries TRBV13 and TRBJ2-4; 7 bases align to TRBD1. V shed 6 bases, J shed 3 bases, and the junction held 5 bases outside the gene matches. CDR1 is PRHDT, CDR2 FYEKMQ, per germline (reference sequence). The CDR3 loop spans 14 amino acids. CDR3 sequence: CASRDRDSKNIQYF. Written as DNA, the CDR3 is TGTGCCAGCAGGGATCGGGACAGCAAAAACATTCAGTACTTC.

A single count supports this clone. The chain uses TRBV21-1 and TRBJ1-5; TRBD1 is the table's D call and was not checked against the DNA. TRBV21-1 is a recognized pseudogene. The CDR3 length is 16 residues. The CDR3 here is CASSKLMEGDNQPQHF. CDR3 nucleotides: TGTGCCAGCAGCAAATTGATGGAAGGGGATAATCAGCCCCAGCATTTT.

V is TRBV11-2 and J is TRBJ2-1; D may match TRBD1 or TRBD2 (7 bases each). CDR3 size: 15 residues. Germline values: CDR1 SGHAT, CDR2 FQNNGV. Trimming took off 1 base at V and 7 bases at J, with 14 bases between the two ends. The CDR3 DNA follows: TGTGCCAGCAGCTTAGCAGGGGGGGGGTCTAATGAGCAGTTCTTC. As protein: CASSLAGGGSNEQFF.